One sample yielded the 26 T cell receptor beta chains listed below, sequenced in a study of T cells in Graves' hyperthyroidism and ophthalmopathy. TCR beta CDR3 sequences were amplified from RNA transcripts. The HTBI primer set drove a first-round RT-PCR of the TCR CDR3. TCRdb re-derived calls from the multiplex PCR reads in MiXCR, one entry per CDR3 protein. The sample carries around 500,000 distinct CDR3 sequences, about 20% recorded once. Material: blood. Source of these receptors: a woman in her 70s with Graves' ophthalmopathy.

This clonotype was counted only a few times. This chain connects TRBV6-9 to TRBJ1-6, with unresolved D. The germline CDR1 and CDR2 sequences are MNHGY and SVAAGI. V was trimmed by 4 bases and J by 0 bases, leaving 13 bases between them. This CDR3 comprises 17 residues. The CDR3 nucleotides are TGTGCCAGCAGTTCCCGGACGGAGAGCTCCTATAATTCACCCCTCCACTTT. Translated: CASSSRTESSYNSPLHF.

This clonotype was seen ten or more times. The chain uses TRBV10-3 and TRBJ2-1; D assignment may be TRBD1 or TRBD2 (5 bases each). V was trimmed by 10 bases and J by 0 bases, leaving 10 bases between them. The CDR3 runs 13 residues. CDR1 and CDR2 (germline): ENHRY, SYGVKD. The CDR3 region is CANSGSSYNEQFF. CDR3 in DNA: TGTGCCAATTCAGGGAGCTCCTACAATGAGCAGTTCTTC.

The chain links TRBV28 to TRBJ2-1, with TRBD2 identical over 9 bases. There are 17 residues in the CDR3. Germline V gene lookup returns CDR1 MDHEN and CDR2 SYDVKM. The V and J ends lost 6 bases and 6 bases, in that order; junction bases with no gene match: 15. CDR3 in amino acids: CASRSGGVAGVINEQFF. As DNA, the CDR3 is TGTGCCAGCAGATCTGGGGGCGTAGCGGGAGTAATCAATGAGCAGTTCTTC.

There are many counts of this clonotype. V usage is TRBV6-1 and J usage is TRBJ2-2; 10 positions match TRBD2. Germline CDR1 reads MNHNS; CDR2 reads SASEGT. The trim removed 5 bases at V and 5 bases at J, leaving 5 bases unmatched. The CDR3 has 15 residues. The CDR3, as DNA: TGTGCCAGCAGTTATAGCGGGAGGAGGACCGGGGAGCTGTTTTTT. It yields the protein CASSYSGRRTGELFF.

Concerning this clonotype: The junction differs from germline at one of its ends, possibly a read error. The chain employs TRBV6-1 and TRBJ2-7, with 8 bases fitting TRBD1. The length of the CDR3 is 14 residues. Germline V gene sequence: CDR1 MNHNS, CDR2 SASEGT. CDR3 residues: CASREGQGLYEQYF. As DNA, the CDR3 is TGTGCCAGCAGGGAAGGACAGGGTTTATACGAGCAGTACTTC.

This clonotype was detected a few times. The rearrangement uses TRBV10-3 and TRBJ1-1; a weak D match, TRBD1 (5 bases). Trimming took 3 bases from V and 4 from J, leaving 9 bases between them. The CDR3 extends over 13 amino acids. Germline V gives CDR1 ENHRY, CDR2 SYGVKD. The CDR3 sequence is CAISDRGVTEAFF. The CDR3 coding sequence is TGTGCCATCAGTGATAGAGGGGTCACTGAAGCTTTCTTT.

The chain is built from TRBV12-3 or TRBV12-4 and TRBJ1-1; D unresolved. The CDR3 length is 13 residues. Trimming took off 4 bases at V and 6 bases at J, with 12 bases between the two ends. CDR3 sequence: CASSYGIRAEAFF. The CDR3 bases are TGTGCCAGCAGTTATGGGATTCGAGCTGAAGCTTTCTTT.

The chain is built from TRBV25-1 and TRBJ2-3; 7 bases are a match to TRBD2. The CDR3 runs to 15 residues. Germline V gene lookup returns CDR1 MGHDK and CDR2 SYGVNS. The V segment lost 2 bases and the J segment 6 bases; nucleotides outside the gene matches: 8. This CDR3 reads CASSEGGGAGDTQYF. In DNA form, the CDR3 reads TGTGCCAGCAGTGAAGGCGGGGGAGCCGGGGATACGCAGTATTTT. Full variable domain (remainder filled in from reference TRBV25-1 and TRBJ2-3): EADIYQTPRYLVIGTGKKITLECSQTMGHDKMYWYQQDPGMELHLIHYSYGVNSTEKGDLSSESTVSRIRTEHFPLTLESARPSHTSQYLCASSEGGGAGDTQYFGPGTRLTVL.

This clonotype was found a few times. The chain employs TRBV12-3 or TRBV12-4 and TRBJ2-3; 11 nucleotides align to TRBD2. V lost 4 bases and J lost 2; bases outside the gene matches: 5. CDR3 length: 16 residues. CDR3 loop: CASSWLAGGLTDTQYF. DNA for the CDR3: TGTGCCAGCAGTTGGCTAGCGGGAGGTCTCACAGATACGCAGTATTTT.

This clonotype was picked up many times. The chain's CDR3 is CASSEPGFSDTQYF. As DNA, the CDR3 is TGTGCCAGCAGTGAACCTGGCTTCTCAGATACGCAGTATTTT. This chain joins TRBV2 and TRBJ2-3, with unresolved D. The CDR3 has 14 amino acids. Trimming stripped 2 bases from V and 4 bases from J, with 10 bases between. Germline CDR1 reads SNHLY; CDR2 reads FYNNEI.

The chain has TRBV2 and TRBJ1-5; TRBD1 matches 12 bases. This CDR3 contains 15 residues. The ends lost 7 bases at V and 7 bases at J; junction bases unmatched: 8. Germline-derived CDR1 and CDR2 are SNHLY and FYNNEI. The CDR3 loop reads CASTPRGTGGQPQHF. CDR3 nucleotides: TGTGCCAGCACTCCCCGGGGGACAGGGGGCCAGCCCCAGCATTTT.

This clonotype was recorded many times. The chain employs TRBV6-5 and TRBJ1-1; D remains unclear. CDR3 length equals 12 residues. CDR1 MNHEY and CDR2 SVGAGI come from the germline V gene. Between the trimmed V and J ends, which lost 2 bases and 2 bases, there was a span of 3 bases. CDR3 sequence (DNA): TGTGCCAGCAGTTACATTAACACTGAAGCTTTCTTT. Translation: CASSYINTEAFF.

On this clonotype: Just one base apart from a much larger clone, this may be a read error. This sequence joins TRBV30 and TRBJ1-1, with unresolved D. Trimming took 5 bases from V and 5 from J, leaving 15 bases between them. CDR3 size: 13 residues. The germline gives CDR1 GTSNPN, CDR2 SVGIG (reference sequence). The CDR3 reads CAWGPGGITEAFF. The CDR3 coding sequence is TGTGCCTGGGGTCCCGGTGGGATTACTGAAGCTTTCTTT.

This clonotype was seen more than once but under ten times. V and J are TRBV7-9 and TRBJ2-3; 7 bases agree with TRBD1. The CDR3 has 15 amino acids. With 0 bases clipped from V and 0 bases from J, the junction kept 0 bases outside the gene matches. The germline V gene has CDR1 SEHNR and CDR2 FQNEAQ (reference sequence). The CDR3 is CASSLATGSTDTQYF. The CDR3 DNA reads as TGTGCCAGCAGCTTAGCGACAGGGAGCACAGATACGCAGTATTTT. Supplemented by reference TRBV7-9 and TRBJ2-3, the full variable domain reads DTGVSQNPRHKITKRGQNVTFRCDPISEHNRLYWYRQTLGQGPEFLTYFQNEAQLEKSRLLSDRFSAERPKGSFSTLEIQRTEQGDSAMYLCASSLATGSTDTQYFGPGTRLTVL.

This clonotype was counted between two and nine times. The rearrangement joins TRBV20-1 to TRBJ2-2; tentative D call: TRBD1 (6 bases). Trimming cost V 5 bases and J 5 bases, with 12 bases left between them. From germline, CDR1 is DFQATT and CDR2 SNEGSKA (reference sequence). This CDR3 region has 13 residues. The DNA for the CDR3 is TGCAGTGCTCACCTAGGACAGACCGGGGAGCTGTTTTTT. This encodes CSAHLGQTGELFF.

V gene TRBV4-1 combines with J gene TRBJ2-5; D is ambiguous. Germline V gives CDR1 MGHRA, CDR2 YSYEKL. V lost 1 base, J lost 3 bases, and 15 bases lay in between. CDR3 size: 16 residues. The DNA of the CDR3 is TGCGCCAGCAGCCAAGGTACTCTCGCCGGAAAAGAGACCCAGTACTTC. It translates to CASSQGTLAGKETQYF.

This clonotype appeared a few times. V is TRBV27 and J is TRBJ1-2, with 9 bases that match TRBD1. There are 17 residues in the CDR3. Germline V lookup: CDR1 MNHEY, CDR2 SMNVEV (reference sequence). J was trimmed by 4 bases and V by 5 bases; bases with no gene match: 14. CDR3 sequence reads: CASSRTGVLVPGYGYTF. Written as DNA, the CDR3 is TGTGCCAGCAGTAGGACAGGGGTTTTAGTCCCCGGCTATGGCTACACCTTC.

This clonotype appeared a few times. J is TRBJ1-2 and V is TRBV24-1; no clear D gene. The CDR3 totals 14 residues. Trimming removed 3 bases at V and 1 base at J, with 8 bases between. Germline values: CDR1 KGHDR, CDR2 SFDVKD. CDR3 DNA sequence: TGTGCCACCAGTGATACCCGTTATAACTATGGCTACACCTTC. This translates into CATSDTRYNYGYTF.

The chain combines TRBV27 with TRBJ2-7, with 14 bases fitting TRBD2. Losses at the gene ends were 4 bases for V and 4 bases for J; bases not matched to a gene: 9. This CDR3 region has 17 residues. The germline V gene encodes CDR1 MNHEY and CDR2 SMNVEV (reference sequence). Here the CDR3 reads CASSYGTSGSPPYEQYF. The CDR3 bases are TGTGCCAGCAGTTACGGGACTAGCGGGAGCCCACCGTACGAGCAGTACTTC.

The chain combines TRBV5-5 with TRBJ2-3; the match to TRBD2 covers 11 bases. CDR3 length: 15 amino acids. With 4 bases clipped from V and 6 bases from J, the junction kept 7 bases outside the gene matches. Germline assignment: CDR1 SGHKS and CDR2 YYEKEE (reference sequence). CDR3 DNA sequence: TGTGCCAGCAGCCCAACTAGCGGGAGTCCGGATACGCAGTATTTT. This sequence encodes CASSPTSGSPDTQYF.

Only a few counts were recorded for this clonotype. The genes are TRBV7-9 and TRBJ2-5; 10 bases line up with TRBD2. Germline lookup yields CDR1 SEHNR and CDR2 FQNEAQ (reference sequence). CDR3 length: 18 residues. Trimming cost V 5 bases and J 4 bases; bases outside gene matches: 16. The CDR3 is CASSLRDRLAGAGETQYF. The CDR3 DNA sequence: TGTGCCAGCAGCCTCCGCGACCGGCTAGCGGGAGCGGGAGAGACCCAGTACTTC.

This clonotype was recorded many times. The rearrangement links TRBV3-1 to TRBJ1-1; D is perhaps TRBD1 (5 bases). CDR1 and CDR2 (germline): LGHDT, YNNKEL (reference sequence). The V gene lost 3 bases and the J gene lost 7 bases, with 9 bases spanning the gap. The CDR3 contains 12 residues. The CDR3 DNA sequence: TGTGCCAGCAGCCAGACGAGGGGTGAAGCTTTCTTT. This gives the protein CASSQTRGEAFF.

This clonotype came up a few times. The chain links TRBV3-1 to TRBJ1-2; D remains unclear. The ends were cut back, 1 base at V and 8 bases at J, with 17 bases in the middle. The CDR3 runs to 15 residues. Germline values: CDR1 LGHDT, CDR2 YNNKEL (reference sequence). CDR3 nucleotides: TGTGCCAGCAGCCAAGGTATCTCTGGGGTGCCCGGCTACACCTTC. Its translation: CASSQGISGVPGYTF. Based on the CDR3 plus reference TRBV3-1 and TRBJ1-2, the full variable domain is DTAVSQTPKYLVTQMGNDKSIKCEQNLGHDTMYWYKQDSKKFLKIMFSYNNKELIINETVPNRFSPKSPDKAHLNLHINSLELGDSAVYFCASSQGISGVPGYTFGSGTRLTVV.

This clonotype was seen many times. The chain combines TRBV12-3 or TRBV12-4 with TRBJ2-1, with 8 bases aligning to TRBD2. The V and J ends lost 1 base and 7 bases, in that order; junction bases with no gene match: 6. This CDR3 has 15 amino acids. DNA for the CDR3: TGTGCCAGCAGTTTAGTGGGACTAGATATGAATGAGCAGTTCTTC. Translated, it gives CASSLVGLDMNEQFF.

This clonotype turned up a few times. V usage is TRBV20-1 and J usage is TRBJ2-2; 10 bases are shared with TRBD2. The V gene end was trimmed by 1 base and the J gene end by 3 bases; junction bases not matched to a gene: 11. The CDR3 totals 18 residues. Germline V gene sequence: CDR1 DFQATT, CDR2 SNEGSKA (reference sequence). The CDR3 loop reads CSARGTSGPQRYTGELFF. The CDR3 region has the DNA TGCAGTGCTAGAGGGACTAGCGGTCCCCAGCGCTACACCGGGGAGCTGTTTTTT.

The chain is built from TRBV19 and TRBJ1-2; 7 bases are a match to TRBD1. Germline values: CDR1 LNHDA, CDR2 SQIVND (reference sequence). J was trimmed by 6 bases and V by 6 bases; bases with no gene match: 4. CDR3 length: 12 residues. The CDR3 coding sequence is TGTGCCAGTAGCGCAGGGGGGGATGGCTACACCTTC. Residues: CASSAGGDGYTF.